This T cell receptor (beta chain) was retrieved from a study of T cells expressing NK-cell markers (dated by TCRdb to 2018 to 2021). Concerning the study at large: Eight or nine donors provided sorted CD3+CD56+NKG2C+, CD3+CD56+NKG2C- and CD3+CD56-NKG2C+ T-cell subsets, whose TCR beta-chain repertoires were profiled. All eight donors whose samples were sequenced were randomly selected healthy volunteers, three of them men and five women. Of the eight sequenced donors, seven were found to be HCMV-seropositive and one was found to be HCMV-seronegative. Illumina HiSeq 2000/2500, MiSeq or NextSeq was used to sequence libraries as 2 x 150 bp reads. Paper-wide results and their limitations: Those dominant clonotypes were again the most abundant among CD3+CD56-NKG2C+ cells in a few donors, at about 28.3-60.1%. In roughly six donors, the dominant CD3+CD56+NKG2C+ clonotypes were among the top 10 CD8+ clonotypes and accounted for about 1.0-7.5% of CD8+ T cells. Whether the expanded NKG2C-expressing T cell clones were specific for HCMV antigens remained unclear.

A commercial ELISA kit detecting HCMV-specific IgG in serum was used to determine HCMV serostatus. Peripheral blood mononuclear cells were isolated from blood by Ficoll density gradient centrifugation. A note on this clonotype: Its antigen target is currently unknown.

Measured from the cysteine to the phenylalanine, the CDR3 is 13 residues long. DNA was not recorded. Per the germline V gene (reference sequence), MNHNY is the CDR1 and SVGAGI is the CDR2. These reads were obtained on an Illumina HiSeq 2000. TCR beta cDNA libraries were prepared using 5'RACE template switching, which introduced a universal primer site and unique molecular identifiers. cDNA synthesis was primed from the TCR beta constant segment, followed by two successive PCR amplification steps. For the original study's pipeline: MIGEC was used to demultiplex reads and group the reads by UMI, and MiTCR was used to assemble and quantify clonotypes. To exclude erroneous sequences, any TCR cDNA sequence not supported by at least two reads was discarded. The tcR package was used for downstream repertoire analysis, with clonotypes matched between fractions based on CDR3 nucleotide sequence plus V segment. VDJmatch was used to annotate antigen specificity against VDJdb, with one amino acid substitution in CDR3 allowed. Reads reprocessed by TCRdb are summarized as one entry per CDR3 protein sequence, and DNA is absent. V and J calls and clone size were set by TCRdb, not the authors. In this sample's table one finds hundreds of thousands of distinct CDR3 sequences. 3.5% to 4.5% of the sample lies in the top ten.

Material: blood T cells: a sorted CD56 or NKG2C T cell subset, CD4+ or CD8+ T cells, or bulk PBMC T cells (not recorded which). The V gene is TRBV6-6 and the J gene is TRBJ1-1; the TRBD1 assignment by TCRdb is unverifiable without DNA. This clonotype was obtained from a man aged 18 to 35 in good health. Donor details come from another sample of the same person, matched by shared clones. The CDR3 region has the sequence CASSYAQGTEAFF.